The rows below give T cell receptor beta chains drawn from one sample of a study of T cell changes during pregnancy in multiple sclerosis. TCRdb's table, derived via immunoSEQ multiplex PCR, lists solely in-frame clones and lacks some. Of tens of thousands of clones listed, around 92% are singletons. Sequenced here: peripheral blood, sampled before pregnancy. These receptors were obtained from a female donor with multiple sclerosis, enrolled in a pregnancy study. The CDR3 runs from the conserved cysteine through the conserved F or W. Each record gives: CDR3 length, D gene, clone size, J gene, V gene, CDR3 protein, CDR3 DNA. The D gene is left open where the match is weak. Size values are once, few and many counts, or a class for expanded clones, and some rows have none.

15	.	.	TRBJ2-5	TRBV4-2	CASSQAGGMSETQYF	TGTGCCAGCAGCCAGGCCGGCGGGATGAGTGAGACCCAGTACTTC
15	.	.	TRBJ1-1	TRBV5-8	CASTSGTGGNTEAFF	TGTGCCAGCACCTCCGGGACGGGGGGGAACACTGAAGCTTTCTTT
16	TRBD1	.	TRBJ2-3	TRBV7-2	CASSPRQGGVGDTQYF	TGTGCCAGCAGCCCTCGACAGGGGGGGGTTGGCGATACGCAGTATTTT
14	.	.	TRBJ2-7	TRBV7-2	CASSLALVSYEQYF	TGTGCCAGCAGCCTCGCACTAGTTTCCTACGAGCAGTACTTC
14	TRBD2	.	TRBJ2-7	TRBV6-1	CASSDPLAVYEQYF	TGTGCCAGCAGTGATCCTCTAGCGGTCTACGAGCAGTACTTC
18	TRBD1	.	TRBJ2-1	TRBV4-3	CASSQDPGQGAPNNEQFF	TGCGCCAGCAGCCAAGATCCGGGACAGGGGGCCCCAAACAATGAGCAGTTCTTC
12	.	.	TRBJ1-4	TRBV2	CASRNRGEKLFF	TGTGCCAGCAGGAATCGGGGTGAAAAACTGTTTTTT
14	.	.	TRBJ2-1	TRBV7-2	CASSPGQAGNEQFF	TGTGCCAGCAGCCCCGGCCAGGCGGGGAATGAGCAGTTCTTC
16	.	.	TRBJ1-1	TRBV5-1	CASRLGYPAGNTEAFF	TGCGCCAGCAGACTCGGTTACCCCGCGGGGAACACTGAAGCTTTCTTT
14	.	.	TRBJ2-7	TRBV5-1	CASSLSQDSYEQYF	TGCGCCAGCAGCTTGTCCCAGGACTCCTACGAGCAGTACTTC
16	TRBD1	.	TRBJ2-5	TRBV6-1	CASSEARGTVQETQYF	TGTGCCAGCAGTGAAGCTCGAGGGACAGTACAAGAGACCCAGTACTTC
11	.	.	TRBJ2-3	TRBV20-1	CSAGLRDTQYF	TGCAGTGCGGGACTTCGAGATACGCAGTATTTT
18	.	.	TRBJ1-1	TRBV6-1	CASSERITGMGRRTEAFF	TGTGCCAGCAGTGAAAGGATTACAGGGATGGGTCGCAGAACTGAAGCTTTCTTT
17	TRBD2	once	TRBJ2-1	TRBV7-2	CASSLDLGTSSADEQFF	TGTGCCAGCAGCTTAGATTTGGGGACTAGTAGCGCCGATGAGCAGTTCTTC